This is a list of T cell receptor beta chains from one sample in a study of shared clonotypes between healthy human individuals. TCRdb's copy holds only in-frame clones and misses some; the assay was immunoSEQ multiplex PCR. The sample holds about 680,000 clones, about two thirds seen once. Sequencing was carried out using memory CD4+ T cells sorted from blood. The receptors here all came from a woman aged 25 to 45 in good health. The CDR3 runs from the conserved cysteine through the conserved F or W.

TRBJ1-1,TRBV29-1,CSVSSMVNTEAFF
TRBJ2-7,TRBV7-9,CASSSTGYSYEQYF
TRBJ2-3,TRBV19,CASSIRDRGTDTQYF
TRBJ2-3,TRBV28,CASSPSSGSTDTQYF
TRBJ1-5,TRBV28,CASSLGQPQHF
TRBJ2-7,TRBV19,CASSGNDRNEQYF
TRBJ2-7,TRBV7-2,CASSSDRAGEQYF
TRBJ1-4,TRBV30,CAWKFRAPEEKLFF
TRBJ2-3,TRBV6-1,CAGQGAYNTDTQYF
TRBJ2-7,TRBV5-3,CASGEPQGAYEQYF
TRBJ2-7,TRBV30,CVARLYPYEQYF
TRBJ2-7,TRBV18,CASSSRTTRTSSEQYF
TRBJ2-3,TRBV28,CASSLGGDYTDTQYF
TRBJ2-1,TRBV9,CASSARWSSDANEQFF
TRBJ1-3,TRBV5-1,CASSLVLQSSGNTIYF
TRBJ2-2,TRBV25-1,CASSGTKAGEELFF
TRBJ2-2,TRBV28,CASSFDSFNTGELFF
TRBJ2-3,TRBV4-1,CASSQRAGTSGTISSTDTQYF
TRBJ2-7,TRBV10-3,CAISGTYEQYF
TRBJ1-2,TRBV19,CASRSLTGGNYGYTF
TRBJ2-7,TRBV6-5,CALKAEGGGPHEQYF
TRBJ2-7,TRBV27,CASRSGGSYEQYF
.,TRBV4-1,CASSSWDGTYEQYF
TRBJ1-4,TRBV28,CASSLSGTGLEKLFF
TRBJ1-2,TRBV28,CASSFWSYGYTF
TRBJ2-2,TRBV28,CASRKTGGHTGELFF
TRBJ1-4,TRBV2,CASSEGSLNEKLFF
TRBJ2-2,TRBV30,CAWISGATGELFF
TRBJ1-5,TRBV5-1,CASSLEGPNQPQHF
TRBJ1-5,TRBV6-5,CASSGDRGGNQPQHF
TRBJ1-1,TRBV10-3,CAISESYQAFF
TRBJ1-3,TRBV4-2,CASSRDRGPSGNTIYF
TRBJ2-5,TRBV5-6,CASSWEVLQETQYF
TRBJ2-1,TRBV19,CASSIRRLAGNEQFF
TRBJ2-1,TRBV10-3,CAISESSGGIGNEQFF
TRBJ2-7,TRBV28,CASSSPRGGNYEQYF
TRBJ1-5,TRBV19,CATLPRGGSGVTPQHF
TRBJ1-5,TRBV19,CASSPGTKVIPRPQHF
TRBJ2-7,TRBV28,CASSRPVSAEQYF
TRBJ2-3,TRBV28,CASSFARGLGTDTQYF
TRBJ1-1,TRBV6-4,CASSDSTLKPVNTEAFF
TRBJ1-2,TRBV2,CASSKTRQGASWGYTF
TRBJ1-5,TRBV19,CASSRFNQPQHF
TRBJ1-4,TRBV5-4,CASSSGLEEKLFF
TRBJ2-1,TRBV10-1,CASSLALAGGNEQFF
TRBJ2-5,TRBV6-1,CASSEDLGRGETQYF
TRBJ2-7,TRBV7-2,CASSLGGTGVPYEQYF
TRBJ1-2,TRBV6-1,CASSAGTTYGYTF
TRBJ2-1,TRBV6-5,CASNQLAGGWNEQFF
TRBJ2-7,TRBV28,CASTVDGTYEQYF